This T cell receptor beta chain stems from a study of post-analysis software for immune sequencing data. This clonotype was seen a few times. The antigen remains unidentified. cDNA libraries for TCR beta contained unique molecular identifiers. Via MiXCR, TCRdb re-called the PCR reads, giving one row per CDR3 protein. The data contain 750,000 to 950,000 distinct CDR3 sequences, around 53% of them singletons. Findings of the study overall: A few TRBV segments were significantly more frequent in patients than in controls. TRBV5-6, TRBV5-1 and TRBV20-1 were among these segments.

The CDR3 is 13 amino acids. CDR1 and CDR2 from the germline V gene are MNHNY and SVGAGI (reference sequence). V gave up 5 bases and J gave up 8 bases; unmatched junction bases: 6. The sample was blood. This clonotype was obtained from a girl under 18 with multiple sclerosis. This chain joins TRBV6-6 and TRBJ1-2; 9 nucleotides agree with TRBD1. The CDR3 sequence: CASSPGTGSGYTF. In DNA, the CDR3 is TGTGCCAGCAGTCCCGGGACAGGGAGCGGCTACACCTTC.